This T cell receptor beta chain was documented in a study of T cells in Graves' hyperthyroidism and ophthalmopathy. Study-wide points: Within blood appeared most thyroid clonotypes that had expanded above 0.001. Before onset, by a median of around 6.1 months, the model predicted ophthalmopathy.

The CDR3 has 13 residues. Trimming left V 3 bases short and J 2 bases short, with 7 bases between. Germline assignment: CDR1 SEHNR and CDR2 FQNEAQ (reference sequence). Fresh peripheral blood, approximately 10 ml, yielded the PBMCs. RNA transcripts gave rise to amplified TCR beta CDR3 regions. Using the HTBI primer set, a first-round RT-PCR was run on the TCR CDR3. In TCRdb, the multiplex PCR reads were re-called with MiXCR into one record per CDR3 protein. The sample consists of approximately 320,000 distinct CDR3 sequences, roughly 15% of them appearing once. This clonotype was recorded many times. The target antigen is unknown.

Sequenced input: blood. V gene TRBV7-9 combines with J gene TRBJ2-5; no firm D call. The TCR originated in a man aged 25 to 40 with Graves' hyperthyroidism. CDR3 coding DNA: TGTGCCAGCAGCTTCGCTGAGCAAGAGACCCAGTACTTC. Its protein is CASSFAEQETQYF.